The subject of this entry is one T cell receptor (beta chain). Its cognate antigen is unknown. This sample is drawn from a study of T cell responses to AZD1222 COVID-19 vaccine. Profiled with immunoSEQ multiplex PCR; TCRdb holds only in-frame clones, not every one. The table lists about 140,000 clones, 90% of them singletons. CDR1 is SGHAT, CDR2 FQDESV, per germline (reference sequence). The CDR3 totals 15 residues. The trim removed 5 bases at V and 3 bases at J, leaving 6 bases unmatched. The study, taken as a whole, reports: Only a handful of AZD1222 recipients were seropositive at baseline. The study found vaccine-associated CD4 TCRs spanning spike, dominant at 160-218 and 743-854. Spike-specific TCR repertoires showed rising breadth and depth after two AZD1222 doses.

The TCR comes from an adult who received the AZD1222 COVID-19 vaccine. V and J are TRBV11-1 and TRBJ2-7; 11 nucleotides line up with TRBD2. This specimen was peripheral blood, taken 28 days after the second AZD1222 dose. The CDR3 sequence is CASSHRLAGRYEQYF. The CDR3 nucleotides read TGTGCCAGCAGCCACCGACTAGCGGGACGCTACGAGCAGTACTTC.